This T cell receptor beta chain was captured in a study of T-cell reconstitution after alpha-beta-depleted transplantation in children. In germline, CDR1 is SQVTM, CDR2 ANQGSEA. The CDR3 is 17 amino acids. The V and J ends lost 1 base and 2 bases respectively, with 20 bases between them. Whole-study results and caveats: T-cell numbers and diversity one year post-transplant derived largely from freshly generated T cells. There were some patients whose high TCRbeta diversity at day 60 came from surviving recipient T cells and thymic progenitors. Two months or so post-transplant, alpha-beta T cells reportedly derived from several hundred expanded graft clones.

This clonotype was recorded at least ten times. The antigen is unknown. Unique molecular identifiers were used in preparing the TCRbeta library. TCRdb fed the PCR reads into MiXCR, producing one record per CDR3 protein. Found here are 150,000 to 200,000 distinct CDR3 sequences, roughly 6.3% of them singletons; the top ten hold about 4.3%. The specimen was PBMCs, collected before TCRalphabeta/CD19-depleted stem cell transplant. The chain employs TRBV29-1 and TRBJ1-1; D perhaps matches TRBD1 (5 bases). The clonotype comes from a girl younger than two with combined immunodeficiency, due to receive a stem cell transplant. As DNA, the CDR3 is TGCAGCGTTGAAGGGGGTGAGAGGACATGGGGTAACACTGAAGCTTTCTTT. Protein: CSVEGGERTWGNTEAFF.